The rows below give T cell receptor beta chains drawn from one sample of a study of STAT5B mutations in CD4+ large granular lymphocyte leukemia. Sequencing was performed with immunoSEQ multiplex PCR; in TCRdb, only in-frame clones are kept and a portion is missing. Of about 24,000 clones listed, about two thirds were seen once; the top ten hold 0.55% to 0.75%. The source material was CD4+ T cells from blood buffy coats. The receptor source for this set is a human donor in good health. CDR3s include the opening cysteine and the closing phenylalanine or tryptophan. The D gene is left open where the match is weak. A clone size is listed for some rows: how often the clone was seen (once, few, many), or a class if it is expanded.

clone size	D gene	V gene	J gene	CDR3 DNA	CDR3 protein
.	TRBD1	TRBV6-1	TRBJ1-6	TGTGCCAGCAGTGTTGACAGGGGTAGGTCACCCCTCCACTTT	CASSVDRGRSPLHF
.	.	TRBV5-1	TRBJ1-2	TGCGCCAGCAGCTTGGGGGGGGGCCATGGCTACACCTTC	CASSLGGGHGYTF
.	.	TRBV5-8	TRBJ1-1	TGTGCCAGCAGCCTACAACTACAGGGGAACACTGAAGCTTTCTTT	CASSLQLQGNTEAFF
.	.	TRBV7-3	TRBJ2-7	TGTGCCAGCAGCTTAATTGGGACCTACGAGCAGTACTTC	CASSLIGTYEQYF
.	.	TRBV6-6	TRBJ1-1	TGTGCCAGCAACAACCCAAACACTGAAGCTTTCTTT	CASNNPNTEAFF
.	.	TRBV6-5	TRBJ1-3	TGTGCCAGCAGTGGCAGGGGAATCGGAAACACCATATATTTT	CASSGRGIGNTIYF
.	.	TRBV6-6	TRBJ1-5	TGTGCCAGCAGTTACTCGCCGGATCAGCCCCAGCATTTT	CASSYSPDQPQHF
few	TRBD1	TRBV7-2	TRBJ1-5	TGTGCCAGCAGCCCGCGGACAGGGAGCGATCAGCCCCAGCATTTT	CASSPRTGSDQPQHF
.	.	TRBV11-3	TRBJ2-2	TGTGCCAGCAGGCTTCTAACCGGGGAGCTGTTTTTT	CASRLLTGELFF
few	TRBD1	TRBV9	TRBJ1-1	TGTGCCAGCAGCGCTACGACAGGGGATGTCACTGAAGCTTTCTTT	CASSATTGDVTEAFF
.	.	TRBV7-8	TRBJ1-1	TGTGCCAGCAGCTTAGCGGCAGGGACCCACACTGAAGCTTTCTTT	CASSLAAGTHTEAFF
.	.	TRBV5-6	TRBJ1-2	TGTGCCAGCAGCTTTACCGGGTCGGGTCCCTACACCTTC	CASSFTGSGPYTF
.	.	TRBV28	TRBJ1-2	TGTGCCAGCAGTTTGAACAGGGAGGGTTCAAGGGGCTACACCTTC	CASSLNREGSRGYTF
.	.	TRBV11-1	TRBJ1-5	TGTGCCAGCAGCTCAAATCCAAATAGGCCCCAGCATTTT	CASSSNPNRPQHF
.	.	TRBV15	TRBJ2-7	TGTGCCACCAGCAGAGAGGACAGCCGCTACGAGCAGTACTTC	CATSREDSRYEQYF
.	.	TRBV25-1	TRBJ1-2	TGTGCCAGCAGTGGTTGGGCAGTTAACTATGGCTACACCTTC	CASSGWAVNYGYTF
.	.	TRBV11-3	TRBJ2-7	TGTGCCAGCAGCTCGGGCTACGAGCAGTACTTC	CASSSGYEQYF
.	TRBD1	TRBV5-5	TRBJ1-1	TGTGCCAGCAGCGCCAACGACAGGGGCTCTGAAGCTTTCTTT	CASSANDRGSEAFF
few	TRBD1	TRBV9	TRBJ1-2	TGTGCCAGCAGCGTAGGACAGGGTGAAAACTATGGCTACACCTTC	CASSVGQGENYGYTF
.	.	TRBV5-1	TRBJ1-6	TGCGCCAGCAGGAATATGGGGTTCTATAATTCACCCCTCCACTTT	CASRNMGFYNSPLHF